One and the same sample provided the 4 T cell receptor beta chains below, sequenced in a study of cytomegalovirus exposure and HLA in healthy donors. Primers included in the PCR were 60 Vbeta and 13 Jbeta primers. Sequencing was performed with immunoSEQ multiplex PCR; in TCRdb, only in-frame clones are kept and a portion is missing. The sample consists of 95,000 to 150,000 clones, around two thirds of them appearing once. The material sequenced was PBMCs. The receptors shown here come from a middle-aged woman in good health and CMV-seropositive.

The rearrangement links TRBV7-4 to TRBJ2-3, with 11 bases aligning to TRBD2. This CDR3 is 18 amino acids long. The germline V gene encodes CDR1 SGHVT and CDR2 SQSDAQ. J gave up 2 bases and V 2 bases, and 9 bases lay outside the gene matches. The CDR3 here is CASSLSGLAGGSTDTQYF. The CDR3 DNA is TGTGCCAGCAGCTTATCCGGGCTAGCGGGAGGATCCACAGATACGCAGTATTTT.

The chain carries TRBV7-9 and TRBJ1-1, with D perhaps TRBD1 (5 bases). Between the trimmed V and J ends, which lost 2 bases and 1 base, there was a span of 11 bases. Germline CDR1 and CDR2: SEHNR and FQNEAQ (reference sequence). This CDR3 has 15 residues. The chain's CDR3 is CASSLWMGGNTEAFF. For the CDR3, the DNA is TGTGCCAGCAGCTTATGGATGGGGGGGAACACTGAAGCTTTCTTT.

The V gene is TRBV4-2, the J gene TRBJ1-4, with D unresolved. V was pared by 8 bases and J by 2 bases, with 9 bases between. The CDR3 sequence is 13 residues long. CDR1 is LGHNA, CDR2 YNFKEQ, per germline. CDR3 loop: CASLGGTNEKLFF. The CDR3 DNA reads as TGTGCCAGCCTGGGAGGCACTAATGAAAAACTGTTTTTT.

This clone was seen just once. The chain couples TRBV19 to TRBJ1-1; 8 nucleotides agree with TRBD1. Unmatched junction bases numbered 4, after V lost 5 bases and J lost 2 bases. Germline values: CDR1 LNHDA, CDR2 SQIVND (reference sequence). CDR3 length equals 14 residues. CDR3 in DNA: TGTGCCAGTAGTGCCGACAGGGGAAACACTGAAGCTTTCTTT. It translates to CASSADRGNTEAFF.